The 8 T cell receptor beta chains below were found in one sample sequenced in a study of CXCR3-negative and CXCR3-positive naive CD8 T cells. The authors prepared UMI-labeled TRB cDNA libraries by 5' RACE. TCRdb re-called the 5' RACE reads and gives one entry per CDR3 protein, without DNA. Its table lists tens of thousands of distinct CDR3 sequences. Sequenced input: memory CD8+ T cells from blood. Source of these receptors: a human donor in good health. Some clones in this sample may be carry-over from other donors' samples.

The rearrangement uses TRBV2 and TRBJ2-5; the TCRdb call, TRBD2, lacks DNA for checking. CDR3 length: 14 amino acids. CDR1 and CDR2 from the germline V gene are SNHLY and FYNNEI. The CDR3 protein is CASSEVTIQETQYF.

The CDR3 reads CASSLDIDMGGYTF. The J gene is TRBJ1-2, the V gene TRBV5-1; the D gene TCRdb calls, TRBD1, cannot be checked with no DNA. The CDR3 loop spans 14 amino acids. Germline CDR1 SGHRS, CDR2 YFSETQ.

The V and J genes are TRBV2 and TRBJ2-1; TCRdb outputs TRBD2, but without DNA this stays unchecked. The CDR3 runs to 13 residues. The germline V gene encodes CDR1 SNHLY and CDR2 FYNNEI. CDR3 region: CASTSGPYNEQFF.

The chain recombines TRBV7-9 with TRBJ2-7; the D call from TCRdb, TRBD1, cannot be confirmed without DNA. The germline gives CDR1 SEHNR, CDR2 FQNEAQ (reference sequence). The CDR3 contains 13 residues. CDR3 residues: CAIPGESSYEQYF.

The chain combines TRBV5-6 with TRBJ2-2; TCRdb reports TRBD1, a call that lacks DNA to check it against. Per the germline V gene, CDR1 is SGHDT and CDR2 is YYEEEE. The CDR3 extends over 15 amino acids. The CDR3 is CASSLGAANTGELFF.

This CDR3 reads CASSTDSGTYEQYF. This sequence joins TRBV21-1 and TRBJ2-7; the D call from TCRdb, TRBD2, cannot be confirmed without DNA. TRBV21-1 is a documented pseudogene. This CDR3 is 14 amino acids long.

This chain links TRBV19 with TRBJ2-7. The CDR3 length is 11 residues. From germline, CDR1 is LNHDA and CDR2 SQIVND (reference sequence). CDR3 protein: CASSRSGEQYF.

The V and J genes are TRBV9 and TRBJ1-1. The CDR3 has 14 amino acids. Germline CDR1 reads SGDLS; CDR2 reads YYNGEE. CDR3 in amino acids: CASSDGDPNTEAFF.